This TCR beta chain is from a study of beta chain features in type 1 diabetes. Broader study findings: All four CD4+ subsets of Type 1 diabetes patients contained TCRB CDR3s that were moderately but significantly shorter.

There are a few counts of this clone. Its specificity is not known. The CDR3 runs to 12 residues. V was clipped by 1 base and J by 9 bases; unmatched bases: 0. The germline V gene encodes CDR1 SGHTA and CDR2 FQGNSA. The collection from each donor was one heparinised blood draw averaging roughly 0.12 L. Since all of the isolated RNA was reverse transcribed, expressed TCRB transcripts were what got sequenced. Produced via immunoSEQ multiplex PCR; TCRdb's table is partial and in-frame only. The sample holds 600,000 or so clones, around an eighth seen once. This chain uses TRBV7-2 with TRBJ1-5; 7 bases map to TRBD1. The clonotype comes from a young man with type 1 diabetes. Material for sequencing was naive CD4+ T cells from blood. The CDR3 loop reads CASSLDRGPQHF. Here the CDR3 DNA reads TGTGCCAGCAGCTTAGACAGGGGGCCCCAGCATTTT.